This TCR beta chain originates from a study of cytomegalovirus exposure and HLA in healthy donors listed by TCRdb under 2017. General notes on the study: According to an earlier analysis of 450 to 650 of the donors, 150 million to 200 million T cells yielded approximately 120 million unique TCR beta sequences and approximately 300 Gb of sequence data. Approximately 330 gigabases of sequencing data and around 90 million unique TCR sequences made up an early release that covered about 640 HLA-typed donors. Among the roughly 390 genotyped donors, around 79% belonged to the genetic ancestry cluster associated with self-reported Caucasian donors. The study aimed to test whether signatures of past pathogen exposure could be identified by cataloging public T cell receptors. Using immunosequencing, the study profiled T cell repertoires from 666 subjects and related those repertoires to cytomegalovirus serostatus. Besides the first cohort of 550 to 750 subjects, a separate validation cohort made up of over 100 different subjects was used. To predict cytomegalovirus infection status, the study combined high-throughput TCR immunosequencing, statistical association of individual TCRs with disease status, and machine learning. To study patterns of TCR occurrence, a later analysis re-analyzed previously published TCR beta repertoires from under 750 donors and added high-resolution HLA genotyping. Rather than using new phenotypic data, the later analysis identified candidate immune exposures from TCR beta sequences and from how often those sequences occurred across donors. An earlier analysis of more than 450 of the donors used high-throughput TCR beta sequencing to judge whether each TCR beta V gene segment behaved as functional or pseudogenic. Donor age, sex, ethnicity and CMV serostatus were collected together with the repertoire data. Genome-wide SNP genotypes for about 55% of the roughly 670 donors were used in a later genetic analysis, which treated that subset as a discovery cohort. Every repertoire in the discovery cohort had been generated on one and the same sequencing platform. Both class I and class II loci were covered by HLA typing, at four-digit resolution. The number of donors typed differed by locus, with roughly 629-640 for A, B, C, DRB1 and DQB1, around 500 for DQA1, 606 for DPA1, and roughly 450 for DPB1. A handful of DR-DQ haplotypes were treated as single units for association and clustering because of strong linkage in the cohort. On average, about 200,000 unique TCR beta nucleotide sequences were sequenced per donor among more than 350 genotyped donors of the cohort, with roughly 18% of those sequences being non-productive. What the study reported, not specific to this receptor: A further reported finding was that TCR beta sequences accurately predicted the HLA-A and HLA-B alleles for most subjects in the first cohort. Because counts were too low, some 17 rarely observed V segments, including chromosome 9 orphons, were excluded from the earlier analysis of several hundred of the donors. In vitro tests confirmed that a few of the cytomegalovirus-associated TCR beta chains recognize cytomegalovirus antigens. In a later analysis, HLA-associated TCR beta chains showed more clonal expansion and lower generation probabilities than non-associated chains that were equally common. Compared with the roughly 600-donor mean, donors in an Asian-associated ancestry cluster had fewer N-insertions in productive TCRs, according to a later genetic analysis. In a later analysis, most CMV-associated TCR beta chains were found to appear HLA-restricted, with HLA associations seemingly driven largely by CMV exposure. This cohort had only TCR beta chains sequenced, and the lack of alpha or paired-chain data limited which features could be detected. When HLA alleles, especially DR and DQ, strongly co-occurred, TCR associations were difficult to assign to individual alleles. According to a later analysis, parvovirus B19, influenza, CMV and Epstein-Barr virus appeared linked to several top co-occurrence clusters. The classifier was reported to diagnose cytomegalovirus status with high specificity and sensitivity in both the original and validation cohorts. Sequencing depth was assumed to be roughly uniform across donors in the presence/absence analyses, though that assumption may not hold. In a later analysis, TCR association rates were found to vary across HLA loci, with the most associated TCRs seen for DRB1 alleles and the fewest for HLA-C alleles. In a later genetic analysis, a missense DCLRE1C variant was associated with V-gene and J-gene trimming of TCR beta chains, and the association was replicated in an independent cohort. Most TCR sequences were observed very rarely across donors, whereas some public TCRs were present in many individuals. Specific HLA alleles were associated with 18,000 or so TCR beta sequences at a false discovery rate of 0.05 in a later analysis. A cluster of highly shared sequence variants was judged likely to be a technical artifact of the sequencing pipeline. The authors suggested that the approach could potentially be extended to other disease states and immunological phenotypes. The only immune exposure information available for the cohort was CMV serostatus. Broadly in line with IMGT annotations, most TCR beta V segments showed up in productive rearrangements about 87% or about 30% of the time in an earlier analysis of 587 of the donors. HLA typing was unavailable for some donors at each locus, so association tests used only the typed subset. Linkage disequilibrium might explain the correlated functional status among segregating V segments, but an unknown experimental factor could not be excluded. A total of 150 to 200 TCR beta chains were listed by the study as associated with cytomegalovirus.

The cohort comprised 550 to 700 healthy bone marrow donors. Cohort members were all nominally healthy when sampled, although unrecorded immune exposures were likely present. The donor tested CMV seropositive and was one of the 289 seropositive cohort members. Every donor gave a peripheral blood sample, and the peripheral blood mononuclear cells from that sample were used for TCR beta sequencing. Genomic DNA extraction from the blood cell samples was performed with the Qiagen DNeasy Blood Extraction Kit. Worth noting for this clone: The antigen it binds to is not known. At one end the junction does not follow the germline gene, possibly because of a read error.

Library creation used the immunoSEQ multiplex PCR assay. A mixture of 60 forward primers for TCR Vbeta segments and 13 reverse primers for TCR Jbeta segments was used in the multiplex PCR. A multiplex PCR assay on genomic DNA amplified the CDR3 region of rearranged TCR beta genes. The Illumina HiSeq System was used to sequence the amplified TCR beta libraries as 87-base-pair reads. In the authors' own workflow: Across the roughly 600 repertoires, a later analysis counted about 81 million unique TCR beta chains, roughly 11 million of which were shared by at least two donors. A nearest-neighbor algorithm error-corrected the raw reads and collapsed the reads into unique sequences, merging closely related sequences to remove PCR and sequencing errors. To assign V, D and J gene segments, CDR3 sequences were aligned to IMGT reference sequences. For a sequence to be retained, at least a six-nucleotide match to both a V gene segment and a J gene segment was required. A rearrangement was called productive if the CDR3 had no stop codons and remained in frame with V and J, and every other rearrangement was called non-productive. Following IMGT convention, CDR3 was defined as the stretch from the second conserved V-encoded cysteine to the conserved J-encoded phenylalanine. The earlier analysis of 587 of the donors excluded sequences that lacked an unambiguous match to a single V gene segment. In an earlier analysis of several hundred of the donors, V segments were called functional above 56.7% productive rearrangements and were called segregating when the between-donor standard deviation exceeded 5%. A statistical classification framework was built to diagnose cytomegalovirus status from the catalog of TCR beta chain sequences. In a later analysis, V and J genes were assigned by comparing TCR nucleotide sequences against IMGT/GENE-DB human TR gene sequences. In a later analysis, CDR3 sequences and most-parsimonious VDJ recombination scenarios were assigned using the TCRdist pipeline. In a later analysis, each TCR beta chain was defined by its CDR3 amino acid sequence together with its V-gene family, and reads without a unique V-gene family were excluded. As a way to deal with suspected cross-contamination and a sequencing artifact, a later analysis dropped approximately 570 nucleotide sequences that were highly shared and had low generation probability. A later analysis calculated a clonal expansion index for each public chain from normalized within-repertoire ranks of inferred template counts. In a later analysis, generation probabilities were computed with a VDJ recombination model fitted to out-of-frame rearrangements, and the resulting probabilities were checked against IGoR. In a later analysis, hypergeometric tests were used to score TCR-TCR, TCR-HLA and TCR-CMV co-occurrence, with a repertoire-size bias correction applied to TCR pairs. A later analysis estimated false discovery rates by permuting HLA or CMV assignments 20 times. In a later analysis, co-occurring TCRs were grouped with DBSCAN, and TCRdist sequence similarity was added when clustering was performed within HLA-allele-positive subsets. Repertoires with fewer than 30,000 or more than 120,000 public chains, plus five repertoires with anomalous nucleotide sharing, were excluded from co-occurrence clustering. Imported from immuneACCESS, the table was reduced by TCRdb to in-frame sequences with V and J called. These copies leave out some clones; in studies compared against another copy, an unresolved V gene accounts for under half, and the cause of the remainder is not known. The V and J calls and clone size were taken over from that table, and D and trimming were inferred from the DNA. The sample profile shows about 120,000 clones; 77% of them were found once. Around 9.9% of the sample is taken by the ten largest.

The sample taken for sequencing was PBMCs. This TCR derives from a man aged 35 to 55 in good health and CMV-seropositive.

The nucleotide sequence reads TGTGCCAGCAGTTTAAATCCGGGGGGGTTCCCTAAGACCTATGGCTACACCTTC. Its protein product is CASSLNPGGFPKTYGYTF. The chain joins TRBV7-3 to TRBJ1-2, and possibly TRBD1, on 5 matching bases. The germline V gene specifies SGHTA as CDR1 and FQGTGA as CDR2. Counted from cysteine to phenylalanine, this CDR3 has 18 amino acids. Only the CDR3 part of the read is kept: 54 bases, read in frame from the first base.